This TCR beta chain was observed in a study of blood T cell repertoires in COVID-19. At the level of the study: Both acute and convalescent COVID-19 samples were obtained from the United States, Italy and Spain.

Of note for this clone: One end of the junction does not line up with germline, which may come from a read error.

The CDR3 has 13 amino acids. CDR1 and CDR2 (germline): SGHNT, YYREEE (reference sequence). Methods used by the authors: Reference gene primer amplification gave nucleated cell count estimates. Generated by immunoSEQ multiplex PCR, the TCRdb table keeps only in-frame clones and is missing some. That table is the source of V, J and clone size, and D and trimming were worked out from the DNA. There are 95,000 to 110,000 clones in the sample; around 90% occur only once, and about a sixth lies in the top ten. V is TRBV5-4 and J is TRBJ2-7, with 13 bases fitting TRBD2. The material sequenced was peripheral blood. The TCR originated in a woman older than 75 in a cohort sampled during active COVID-19. The CDR3, as DNA: TGTGCCAGCAGCTTACTAGCGGGAGGGCCCGGGGCCTTC. This sequence encodes CASSLLAGGPGAF. Using reference TRBV5-4 and TRBJ2-7 for the parts outside the CDR3, the full variable domain is ETGVTQSPTHLIKTRGQQVTLRCSSQSGHNTVSWYQQALGQGPQFIFQYYREEENGRGNFPPRFSGLQFPNYSSELNVNALELDDSALYLCASSLLAGGPGAFGPGTRLTVT.